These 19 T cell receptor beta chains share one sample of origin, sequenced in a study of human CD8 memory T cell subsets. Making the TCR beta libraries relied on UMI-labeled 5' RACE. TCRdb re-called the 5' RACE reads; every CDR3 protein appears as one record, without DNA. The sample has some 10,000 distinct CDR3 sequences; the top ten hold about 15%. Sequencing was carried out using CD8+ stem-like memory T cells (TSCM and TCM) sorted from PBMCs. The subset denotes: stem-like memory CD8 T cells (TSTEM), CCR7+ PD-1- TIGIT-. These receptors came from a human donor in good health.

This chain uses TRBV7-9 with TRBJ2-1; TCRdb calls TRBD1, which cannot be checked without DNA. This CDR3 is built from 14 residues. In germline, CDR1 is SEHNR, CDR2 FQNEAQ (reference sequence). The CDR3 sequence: CASSRGADGREQFF. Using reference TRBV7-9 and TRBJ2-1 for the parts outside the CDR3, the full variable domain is DTGVSQNPRHKITKRGQNVTFRCDPISEHNRLYWYRQTLGQGPEFLTYFQNEAQLEKSRLLSDRFSAERPKGSFSTLEIQRTEQGDSAMYLCASSRGADGREQFFGPGTRLTVL.

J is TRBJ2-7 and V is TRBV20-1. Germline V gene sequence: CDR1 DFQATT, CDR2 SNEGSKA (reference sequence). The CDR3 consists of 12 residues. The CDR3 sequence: CSARRGLYEQYF.

The chain's CDR3 is CASISAGDNEQFF. The genes are TRBV19 and TRBJ2-1. Germline V lookup: CDR1 LNHDA, CDR2 SQIVND (reference sequence). This CDR3 spans 13 amino acids.

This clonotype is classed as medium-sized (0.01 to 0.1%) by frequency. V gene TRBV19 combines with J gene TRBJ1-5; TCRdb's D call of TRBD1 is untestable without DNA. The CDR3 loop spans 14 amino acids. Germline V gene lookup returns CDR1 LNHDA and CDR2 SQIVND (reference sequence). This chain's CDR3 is CASSMGGNDQPQHF.

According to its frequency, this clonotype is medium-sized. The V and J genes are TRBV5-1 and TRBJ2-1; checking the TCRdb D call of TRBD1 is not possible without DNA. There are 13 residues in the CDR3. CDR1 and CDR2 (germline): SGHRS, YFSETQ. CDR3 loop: CASSLRQGNEQFF.

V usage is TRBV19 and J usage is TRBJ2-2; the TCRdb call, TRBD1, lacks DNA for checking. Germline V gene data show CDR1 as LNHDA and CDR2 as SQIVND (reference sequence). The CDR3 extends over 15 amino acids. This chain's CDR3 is CASSPLGGGAGELFF. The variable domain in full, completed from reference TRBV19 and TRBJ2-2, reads DGGITQSPKYLFRKEGQNVTLSCEQNLNHDAMYWYRQDPGQGLRLIYYSQIVNDFQKGDIAEGYSVSREKKESFPLTVTSAQKNPTAFYLCASSPLGGGAGELFFGEGSRLTVL.

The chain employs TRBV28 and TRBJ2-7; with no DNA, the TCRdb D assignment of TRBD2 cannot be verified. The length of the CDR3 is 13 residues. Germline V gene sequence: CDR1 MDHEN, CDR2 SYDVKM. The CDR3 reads CASTYGEGDEQYF.

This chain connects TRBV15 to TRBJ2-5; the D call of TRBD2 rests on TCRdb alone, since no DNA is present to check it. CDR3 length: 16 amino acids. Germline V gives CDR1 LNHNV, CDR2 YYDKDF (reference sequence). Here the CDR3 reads CATSRDGSGGAETQYF.

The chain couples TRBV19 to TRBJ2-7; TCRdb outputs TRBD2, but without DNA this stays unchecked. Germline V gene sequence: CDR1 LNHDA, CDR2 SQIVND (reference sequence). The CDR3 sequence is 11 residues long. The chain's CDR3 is CASGAGYEQYF.

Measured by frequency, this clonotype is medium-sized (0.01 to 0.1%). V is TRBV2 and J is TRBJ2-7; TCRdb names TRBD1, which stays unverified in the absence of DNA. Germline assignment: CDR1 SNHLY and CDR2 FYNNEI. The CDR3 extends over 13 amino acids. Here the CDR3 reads CASTGTDSYEQYF.

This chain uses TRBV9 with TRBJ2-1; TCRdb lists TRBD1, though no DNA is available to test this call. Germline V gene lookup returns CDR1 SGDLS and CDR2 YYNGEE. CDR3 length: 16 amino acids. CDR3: CASSTYPGQGADEQFF.

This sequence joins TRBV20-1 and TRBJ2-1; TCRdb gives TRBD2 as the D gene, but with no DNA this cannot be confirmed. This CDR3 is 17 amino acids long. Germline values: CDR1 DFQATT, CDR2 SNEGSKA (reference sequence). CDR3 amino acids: CSARGGLAGGSYNEQFF.

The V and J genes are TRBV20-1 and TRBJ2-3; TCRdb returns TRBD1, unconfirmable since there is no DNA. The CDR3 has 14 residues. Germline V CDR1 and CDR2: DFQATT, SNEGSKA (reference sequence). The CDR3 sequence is CSAGDRGPIDTQYF.

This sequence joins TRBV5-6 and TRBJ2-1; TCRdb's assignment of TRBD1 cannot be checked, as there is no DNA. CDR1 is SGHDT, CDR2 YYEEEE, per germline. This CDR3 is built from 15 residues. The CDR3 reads CASSLAAQGGNEQFF.

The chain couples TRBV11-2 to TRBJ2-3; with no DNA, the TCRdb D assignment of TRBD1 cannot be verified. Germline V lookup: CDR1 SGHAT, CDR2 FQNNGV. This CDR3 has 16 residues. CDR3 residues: CASSFLDRGLVDTQYF.

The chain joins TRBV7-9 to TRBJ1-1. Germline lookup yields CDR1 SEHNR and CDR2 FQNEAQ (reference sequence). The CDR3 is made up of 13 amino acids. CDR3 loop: CASSPRLDIQAFF. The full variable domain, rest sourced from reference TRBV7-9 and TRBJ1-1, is DTGVSQNPRHKITKRGQNVTFRCDPISEHNRLYWYRQTLGQGPEFLTYFQNEAQLEKSRLLSDRFSAERPKGSFSTLEIQRTEQGDSAMYLCASSPRLDIQAFFGQGTRLTVV.

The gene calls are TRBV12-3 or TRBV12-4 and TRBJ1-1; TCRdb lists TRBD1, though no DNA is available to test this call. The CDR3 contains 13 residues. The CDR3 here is CASGGMPKAEAFF.

This CDR3 reads CASSWGTSGTYEQYF. The chain recombines TRBV11-2 with TRBJ2-7; TCRdb selects TRBD2, and the lack of DNA leaves this call unchecked. The CDR3 has 15 residues. Per the germline V gene, CDR1 is SGHAT and CDR2 is FQNNGV.

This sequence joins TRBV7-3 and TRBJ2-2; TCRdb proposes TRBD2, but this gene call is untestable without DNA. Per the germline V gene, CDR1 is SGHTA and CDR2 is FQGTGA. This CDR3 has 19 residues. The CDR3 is CASSLMGLGLAENTGELFF.